One T cell receptor (beta chain) is described in this entry. This receptor's antigen is unknown. Qualities for individual bases were not recorded, and no much larger clone is one base off. Sequencing was performed on an Illumina HiSeq 1500. The public reads were reanalyzed by TCRdb: fastp trimming at Q25, MiXCR alignment, in-frame beta chains only. For every CDR3 protein sequence, its rows merge into one entry that carries the most common genes and DNA. Here the sample has roughly 920,000 distinct CDR3 sequences; around 29% occur a single time. Over 12% of the sample is taken by the ten largest. This specimen's treatment or condition label, per the study, means: in vitro stimulation with specific CMV peptide epitopes to enrich CMV-specific T cells. The sample is drawn from a study of T cell repertoires in cytomegalovirus infection (dated by TCRdb to the late 2010s). For the wider study: Alongside well-studied HLA-B-restricted epitopes, the peptide stimulations were aimed at recently identified HLA-C-restricted CMV epitopes, whose presentation resists viral immunomodulation. Donor HLA type was relevant to the analysis, as public TCR beta signatures indicated carriage of CMV infection together with the matching HLA type.

Beyond this particular receptor, the publication reports: In both this cohort and an independent cohort of 352 donors, the cumulative frequency of public TCR beta family members distinguished carriers of CMV infection plus the relevant HLA type. The ex vivo response was dominated by HLA-C-restricted CMV-specific TCR beta clonotypes, and the single most frequent clonotype in two of eight donors was supplied by these HLA-C-restricted clonotypes.

The source was cultured CD8+ T cells from PBMCs, collected from culture after CMV antigen stimulation. This TCR derives from a human donor in good health (CMV status not recorded). Some clones in this sample may be carry-over from other donors' samples.

Here the CDR3 is given as CASSSRSWTGGFDEQYF. The nucleotides are TGTGCCAGCAGTAGCCGGTCGTGGACAGGGGGCTTCGACGAGCAGTACTTC. The sequence is built from TRBV6-1 and TRBJ2-7; TRBD1 lines up with 11 middle nucleotides. CDR1 MNHNS and CDR2 SASEGT were looked up in the germline V gene. V loses 5 bases at its end and J loses 5 bases; junction bases beyond the gene matches: 14. Counted from cysteine to phenylalanine, this CDR3 has 17 amino acids. Only CDR3 DNA remains: 51 bases, in frame from the first base.